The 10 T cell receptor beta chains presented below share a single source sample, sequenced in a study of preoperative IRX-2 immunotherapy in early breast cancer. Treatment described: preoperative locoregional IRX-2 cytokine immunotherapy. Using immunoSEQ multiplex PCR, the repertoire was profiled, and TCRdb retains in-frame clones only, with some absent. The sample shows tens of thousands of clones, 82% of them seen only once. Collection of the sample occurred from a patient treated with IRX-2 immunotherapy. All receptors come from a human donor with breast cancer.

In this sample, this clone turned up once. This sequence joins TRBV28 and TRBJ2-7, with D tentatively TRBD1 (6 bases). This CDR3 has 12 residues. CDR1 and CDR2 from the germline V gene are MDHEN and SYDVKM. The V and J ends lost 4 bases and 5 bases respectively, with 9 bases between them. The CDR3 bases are TGTGCCAGCAGTTCAACAGGGAACGAGCAGTACTTC. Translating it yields CASSSTGNEQYF.

The DNA of the CDR3 is TGTGCCAGCAGCTCAGGACAGAGCACAGATACGCAGTATTTT. This codes for CASSSGQSTDTQYF. The chain uses TRBV7-7 and TRBJ2-3, with D perhaps matching TRBD1 (6 bases). From germline, CDR1 is SSHAT and CDR2 FNYEAQ (reference sequence). The CDR3 is made up of 14 amino acids. V was clipped by 4 bases and J by 0 bases, with 8 bases between them.

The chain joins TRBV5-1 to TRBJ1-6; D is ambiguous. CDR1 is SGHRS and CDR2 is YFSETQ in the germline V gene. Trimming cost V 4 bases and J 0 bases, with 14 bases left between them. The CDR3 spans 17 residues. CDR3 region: CASSPRGGSSYNSPLHF. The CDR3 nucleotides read TGCGCCAGCAGCCCGCGAGGTGGGAGCTCCTATAATTCACCCCTCCACTTT.

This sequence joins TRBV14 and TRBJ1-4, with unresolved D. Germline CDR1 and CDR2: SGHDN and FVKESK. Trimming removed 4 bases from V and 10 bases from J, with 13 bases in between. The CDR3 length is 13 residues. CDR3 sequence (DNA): TGTGCCAGCAGCCGACAAGGAACCCCAAAACTGTTTTTT. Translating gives CASSRQGTPKLFF.

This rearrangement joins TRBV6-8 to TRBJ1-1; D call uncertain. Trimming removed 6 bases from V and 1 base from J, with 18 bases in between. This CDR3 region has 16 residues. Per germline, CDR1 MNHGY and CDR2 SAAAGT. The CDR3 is CASRPGPRLGNTEAFF. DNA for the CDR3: TGTGCCAGCAGACCCGGGCCTCGCCTTGGGAACACTGAAGCTTTCTTT.

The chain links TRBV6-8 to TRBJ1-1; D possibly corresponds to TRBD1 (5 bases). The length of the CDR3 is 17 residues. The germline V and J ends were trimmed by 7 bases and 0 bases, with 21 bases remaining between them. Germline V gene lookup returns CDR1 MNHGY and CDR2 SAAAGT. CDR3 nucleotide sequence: TGTGCCAGCAAGGGGTCAATGAGTGGCCGGGTGAACACTGAAGCTTTCTTT. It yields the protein CASKGSMSGRVNTEAFF.

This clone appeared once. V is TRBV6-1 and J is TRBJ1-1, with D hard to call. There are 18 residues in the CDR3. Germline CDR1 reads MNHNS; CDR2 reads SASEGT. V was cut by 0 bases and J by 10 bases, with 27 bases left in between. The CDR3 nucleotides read TGTGCCAGCAGTGAAGCGGGCTATGGCCGGCTACGTCCCCGTATAGCTTTCTTT. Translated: CASSEAGYGRLRPRIAFF.

In nucleotides, the CDR3 is TGTGCCAGCAGCTTGAAGGCAGGTAGATCCTGGTCCGGGGAGCTGTTTTTT. It codes for CASSLKAGRSWSGELFF. The chain couples TRBV7-8 to TRBJ2-2; unclear D gene. The CDR3 contains 17 residues. Germline CDR1 reads SGHVS; CDR2 reads FQNEAQ. V was shortened by 3 bases and J by 6 bases, with 20 bases between the two germline ends.

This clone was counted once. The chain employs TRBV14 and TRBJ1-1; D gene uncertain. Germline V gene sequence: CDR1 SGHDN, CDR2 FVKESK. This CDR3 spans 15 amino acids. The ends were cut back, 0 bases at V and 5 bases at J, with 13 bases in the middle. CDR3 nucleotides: TGTGCCAGCAGCCAAGAAGGTCGAGGGAGAACTGAAGCTTTCTTT. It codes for CASSQEGRGRTEAFF.

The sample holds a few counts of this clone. The CDR3 loop is CASSIAVFTSGRAHEQYF. CDR3 in DNA: TGTGCCAGTAGTATAGCTGTCTTTACTAGCGGGAGGGCCCACGAGCAGTACTTC. This chain uses TRBV19 with TRBJ2-7, with 13 bases matching TRBD2. Trimming cost V 1 base and J 5 bases; bases outside gene matches: 11. Germline V CDR1 and CDR2: LNHDA, SQIVND (reference sequence). The CDR3 covers 18 residues.